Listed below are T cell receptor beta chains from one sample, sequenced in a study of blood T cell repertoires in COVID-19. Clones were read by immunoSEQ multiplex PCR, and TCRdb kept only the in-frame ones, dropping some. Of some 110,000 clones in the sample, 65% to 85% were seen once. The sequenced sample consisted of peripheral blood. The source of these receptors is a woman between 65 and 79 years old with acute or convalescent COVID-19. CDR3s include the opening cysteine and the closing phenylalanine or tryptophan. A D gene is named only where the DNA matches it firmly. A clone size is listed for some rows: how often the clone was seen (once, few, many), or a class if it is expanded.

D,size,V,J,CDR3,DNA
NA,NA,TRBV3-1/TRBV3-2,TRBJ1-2,CASSQEAGMYSYGYTF,TGTGCCAGCAGCCAAGAGGCAGGGATGTACAGCTATGGCTACACCTTC
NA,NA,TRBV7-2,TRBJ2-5,CASSLAQVRGETQYF,TGTGCCAGCAGCTTAGCGCAGGTTCGAGGGGAGACCCAGTACTTC
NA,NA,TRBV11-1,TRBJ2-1,CASSPSAGSSYNEQFF,TGTGCCAGCAGCCCCTCGGCGGGGAGCTCCTACAATGAGCAGTTCTTC
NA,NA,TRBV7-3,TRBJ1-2,CASSPRPGHNYGYTF,TGTGCCAGCAGTCCGAGACCGGGACATAACTATGGCTACACCTTC
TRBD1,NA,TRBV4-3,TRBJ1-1,CASSPGQGLNTEAFF,TGCGCCAGCAGTCCAGGACAGGGCCTGAACACTGAAGCTTTCTTT
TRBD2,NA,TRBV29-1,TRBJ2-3,CSGLRGDAHTQYF,TGCAGCGGACTGCGGGGGGACGCGCATACGCAGTATTTT
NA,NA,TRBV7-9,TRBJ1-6,CASSLQGSNSPLHF,TGTGCCAGCAGCTTACAGGGGTCTAATTCACCCCTCCACTTT
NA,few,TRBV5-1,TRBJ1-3,CASSLQGTGNTIYF,TGCGCCAGCAGCTTGCAGGGAACTGGAAACACCATATATTTT
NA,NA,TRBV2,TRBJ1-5,CASSPTLSRGGNQPQHF,TGTGCCAGCAGTCCCACCCTCTCACGGGGAGGCAATCAGCCCCAGCATTTT
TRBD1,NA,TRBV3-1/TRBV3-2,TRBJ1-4,CASSHRTGNNEKLFF,TGTGCCAGCAGCCACCGGACAGGGAATAATGAAAAACTGTTTTTT
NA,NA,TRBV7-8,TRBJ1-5,CASSLDRDQPQHF,TGTGCCAGCAGCTTAGACCGCGATCAGCCCCAGCATTTT
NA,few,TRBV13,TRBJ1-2,CASSLGQDYGYTF,TGTGCCAGCAGCTTAGGCCAGGACTATGGCTACACCTTC
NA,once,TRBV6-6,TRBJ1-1,CASSITAGQGTEAFF,TGTGCCAGCAGTATCACAGCGGGGCAGGGGACTGAAGCTTTCTTT
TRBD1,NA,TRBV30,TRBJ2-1,CAWSMTGLDNEQFF,TGTGCCTGGAGTATGACAGGGCTCGACAATGAGCAGTTCTTC
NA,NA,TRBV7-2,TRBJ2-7,CASSLGGLDRTQYF,TGTGCCAGCAGCTTAGGCGGGCTCGATAGGACGCAGTACTTC
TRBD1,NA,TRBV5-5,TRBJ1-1,CASSLFQGVNTEAFF,TGTGCCAGCAGCTTGTTTCAGGGGGTGAACACTGAAGCTTTCTTT
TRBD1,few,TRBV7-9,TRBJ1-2,CASRWQGDLSNGYTF,TGTGCCAGCAGGTGGCAGGGGGATTTGTCGAATGGCTACACCTTC